The rows below give T cell receptor beta chains drawn from one sample of a study of control samples from healthy donors and cancer patients. Method: immunoSEQ multiplex PCR; TCRdb's copy keeps in-frame clones and lacks some. The repertoire consists of around 250,000 clones, with about 80% occurring once and the leading ten covering about 14%. Sequenced input: PBMCs. The receptors were gathered from a woman aged 55 to 70 with lung cancer. Both conserved end residues are part of each CDR3. The D gene is left open where the match is weak. The listing skips clone size in some rows; elsewhere it reads once, few, many or a size class.

d_gene	abundance	v_gene	j_gene	CDR3nt	CDR3aa
-	few	TRBV5-4	TRBJ2-1	TGTGCCAGCAGCCGCGACCCTAATGAGGAGCAGTTCTTC	CASSRDPNEEQFF
TRBD1	-	TRBV2	TRBJ2-1	TGTGCCGGACAACTGACAGGGATAGTTTATAATGAGCAGTTCTTC	CAGQLTGIVYNEQFF
-	-	TRBV19	TRBJ1-2	TGTGCCAGTAGTCCCGGGACACCTTGGAGCTATGGCTACACCTTC	CASSPGTPWSYGYTF
-	once	TRBV6-5	TRBJ1-6	TGTGCCTGCGGGACTGGGAATTCACCCCTCCACTTT	CACGTGNSPLHF
-	-	TRBV14	TRBJ2-5	TGTGCCAGCAGCACGACAGGCCTACAAGAGACCCAGTACTTC	CASSTTGLQETQYF
TRBD2	-	TRBV15	TRBJ2-5	TGTGCCACCAGCGAGCAGGCAGGGAGGGTCGAGACCCAGTACTTC	CATSEQAGRVETQYF
-	-	TRBV6-5	TRBJ2-3	TGTGCCAGCAGGGAGAGCACAGATACGCAGTATTTT	CASRESTDTQYF
TRBD1	-	TRBV5-1	TRBJ2-5	TGCGCCAGCAGCCCGGGACAGGGGGCGAGGGAGACCCAGTACTTC	CASSPGQGARETQYF
TRBD1	-	TRBV5-1	TRBJ2-7	TGCGCCAGCAGCTCCTGGACAGGGGGAACCGAGCAGTACTTC	CASSSWTGGTEQYF
-	few	TRBV6-6	TRBJ1-1	TGTGCCAGCAGCTGGGGGTTGAACACTGAAGCTTTCTTT	CASSWGLNTEAFF
TRBD1	once	TRBV5-1	TRBJ2-3	TGCGCCAGCAGCTTGGAGGACAGGGTCTCAGATACGCAGTATTTT	CASSLEDRVSDTQYF
-	-	TRBV9	TRBJ1-1	TGTGCCAGCAGCGTAGGGACCCTGAACACTGAAGCTTTCTTT	CASSVGTLNTEAFF
TRBD1	-	TRBV7-2	TRBJ2-7	TGTGCCAGCAGTCGTACCGGACAGGGGTACGAGCAGTACTTC	CASSRTGQGYEQYF